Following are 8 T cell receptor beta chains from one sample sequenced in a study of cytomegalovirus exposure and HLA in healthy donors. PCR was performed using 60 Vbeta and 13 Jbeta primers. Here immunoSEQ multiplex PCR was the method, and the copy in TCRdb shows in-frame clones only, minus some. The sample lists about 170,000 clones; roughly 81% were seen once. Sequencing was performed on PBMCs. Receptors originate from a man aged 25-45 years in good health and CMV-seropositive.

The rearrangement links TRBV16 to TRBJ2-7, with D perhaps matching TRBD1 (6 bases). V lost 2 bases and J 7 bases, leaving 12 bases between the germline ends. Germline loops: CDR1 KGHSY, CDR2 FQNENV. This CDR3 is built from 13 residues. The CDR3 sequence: CASSQTGLREQYF. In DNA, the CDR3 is TGTGCCAGCAGCCAAACAGGGCTCCGAGAGCAGTACTTC.

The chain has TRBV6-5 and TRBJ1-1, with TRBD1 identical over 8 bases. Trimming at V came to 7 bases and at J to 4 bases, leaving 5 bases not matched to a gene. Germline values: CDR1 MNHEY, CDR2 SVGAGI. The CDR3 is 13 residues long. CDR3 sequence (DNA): TGTGCCAGCACCGGACAGGGAAGCACTGAAGCTTTCTTT. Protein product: CASTGQGSTEAFF.

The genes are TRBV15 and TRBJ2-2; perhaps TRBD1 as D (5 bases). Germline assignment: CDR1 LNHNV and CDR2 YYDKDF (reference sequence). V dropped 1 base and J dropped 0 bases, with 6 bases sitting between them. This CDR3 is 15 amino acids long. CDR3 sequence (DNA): TGTGCCACCAGCAGAGTCAGGGCGAACACCGGGGAGCTGTTTTTT. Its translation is CATSRVRANTGELFF.

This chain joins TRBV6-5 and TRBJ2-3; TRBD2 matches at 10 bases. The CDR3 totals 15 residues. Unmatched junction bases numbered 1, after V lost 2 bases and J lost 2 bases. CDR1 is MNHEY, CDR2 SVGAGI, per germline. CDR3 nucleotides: TGTGCCAGCAGTTACAGCGGGAGGGCCACAGATACGCAGTATTTT. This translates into CASSYSGRATDTQYF.

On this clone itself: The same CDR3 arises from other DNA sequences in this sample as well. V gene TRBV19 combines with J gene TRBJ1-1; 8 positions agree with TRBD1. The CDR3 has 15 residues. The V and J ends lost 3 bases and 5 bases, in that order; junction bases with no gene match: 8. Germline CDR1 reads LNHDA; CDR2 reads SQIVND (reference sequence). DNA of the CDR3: TGTGCCAGTAGTATCCCGCAGGGGGCTAGAACTGAAGCTTTCTTT. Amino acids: CASSIPQGARTEAFF.

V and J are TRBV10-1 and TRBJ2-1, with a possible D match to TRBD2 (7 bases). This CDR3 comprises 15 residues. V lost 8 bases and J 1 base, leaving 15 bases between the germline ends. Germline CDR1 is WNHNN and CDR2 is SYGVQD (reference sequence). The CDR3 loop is CASEGGGVSYNEQFF. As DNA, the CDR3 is TGCGCCAGCGAGGGGGGAGGGGTATCCTACAATGAGCAGTTCTTC.

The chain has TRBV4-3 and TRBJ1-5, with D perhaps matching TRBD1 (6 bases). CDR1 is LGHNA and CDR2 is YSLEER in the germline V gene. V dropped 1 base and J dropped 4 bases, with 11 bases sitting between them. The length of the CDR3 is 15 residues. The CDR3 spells CASSQGTAQNQPQHF. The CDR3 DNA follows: TGCGCCAGCAGCCAAGGGACAGCACAAAATCAGCCCCAGCATTTT.

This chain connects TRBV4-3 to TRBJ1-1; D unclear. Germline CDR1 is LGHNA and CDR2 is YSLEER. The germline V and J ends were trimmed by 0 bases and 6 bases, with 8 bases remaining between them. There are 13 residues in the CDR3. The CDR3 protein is CASSQDPSAEAFF. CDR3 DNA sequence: TGCGCCAGCAGCCAAGATCCCTCAGCTGAAGCTTTCTTT.